Here is one T cell receptor (beta chain) with its context. Germline V gives CDR1 GTSNPN, CDR2 SVGIG (reference sequence). Trimming removed 1 base at V and 6 bases at J, with 25 bases between. The CDR3 consists of 18 residues. Original processing notes: Because ImmunoSEQ provided only junction sequences with no quality scores, the filtering differed. Data came from immunoSEQ multiplex PCR; TCRdb stores just in-frame clones and leaves some out. The DNA was the basis for D and trimming; V, J and clone size are from that table. Here the sample spans about 2,500,000 clones, 90% to 95% being singletons. Every one of the donors was a Caucasian adult that lived in Nashville, Tennessee. Subsets obtained from CD4+ cells comprised CD45RA+ naive and CD45RA-negative memory cells. This record comes from a study of shared clonotypes between healthy human individuals.

The V and J genes are TRBV30 and TRBJ1-5, with D possibly TRBD1 on 5 matching bases. Sequencing was performed on naive CD4+ T cells sorted from blood. Subset reported: CD45RA+ positively selected. This receptor was identified in a man younger than 30 in good health. The CDR3 DNA reads as TGTGCCTGGAGTGGCAGGGTTAAGGTCTCAACCCAGGGTCAGCCCCAGCATTTT. It translates to CAWSGRVKVSTQGQPQHF.